This T cell receptor beta chain was identified during a study of T cell responses to AZD1222 COVID-19 vaccine. Germline CDR1 MNHEY, CDR2 SMNVEV (reference sequence). V was trimmed by 3 bases and J by 4 bases, leaving 13 bases between them. The CDR3 totals 15 residues. General study findings and limits: It should be noted that donors were predominantly white British and more often female, and clonal diversity was possibly underestimated. Among vaccine-associated CD4 TCRs, coverage spanned spike, with dominance at 160-218 and 743-854. An increase in Spike-specific TCR breadth and depth was observed after two AZD1222 doses. Epitopes outside B.1.351 and B.1.1.7 mutated regions reportedly drew nearly half of spike TCRs.

The data were produced by immunoSEQ multiplex PCR, yet TCRdb's version contains in-frame clones alone and is incomplete. The table has 95,000 to 110,000 clones, roughly nine tenths seen once. A word on this clone: Its specificity is not known.

Sample: peripheral blood, taken 28 days after the second dose of the MenACWY control vaccine. The sequence was collected from an adult who received the MenACWY meningococcal vaccine as a control. The chain combines TRBV27 with TRBJ1-5; perhaps TRBD1 as D (6 bases). The CDR3 protein is CASSFRGRGNQPQHF. CDR3 DNA: TGTGCCAGCAGTTTCCGGGGGCGCGGGAATCAGCCCCAGCATTTT.